This T cell receptor beta chain comes out of a study of shared clonotypes between healthy human individuals. Study background: Each donor's CD8 memory used one plate, CD8 naive two, each CD4 subset three.

Study-wide results and caveats: The diversity represented, both genetic and in exposure history, was limited by few donors. Estimated richness was generally greater in naive than memory subsets.

On this clone itself: Its matching antigen is unknown.

The CDR3 runs to 15 residues. Per the germline V gene, CDR1 is MDHEN and CDR2 is SYDVKM. J was trimmed by 5 bases and V by 8 bases; bases with no gene match: 12. Here immunoSEQ multiplex PCR was the method, and the copy in TCRdb shows in-frame clones only, minus some. The sample lists millions of clones, approximately 94% occurring once. Naive-designated CD8 cells lacked CD45RO, were positively enriched for CCR7, and omitted terminally differentiated effector memory CD45RA+ cells. Sequenced: naive CD8+ T cells from PBMCs. The clonotype originates from a man younger than 30 in good health. Some clones in this sample may be carry-over from other donors' samples. This rearrangement joins TRBV28 to TRBJ1-5, with 7 bases fitting TRBD1. CDR3 sequence reads: CASQYRDSNYQPQHF. The CDR3 DNA follows: TGTGCCAGCCAATATCGGGACAGCAATTATCAGCCCCAGCATTTT.